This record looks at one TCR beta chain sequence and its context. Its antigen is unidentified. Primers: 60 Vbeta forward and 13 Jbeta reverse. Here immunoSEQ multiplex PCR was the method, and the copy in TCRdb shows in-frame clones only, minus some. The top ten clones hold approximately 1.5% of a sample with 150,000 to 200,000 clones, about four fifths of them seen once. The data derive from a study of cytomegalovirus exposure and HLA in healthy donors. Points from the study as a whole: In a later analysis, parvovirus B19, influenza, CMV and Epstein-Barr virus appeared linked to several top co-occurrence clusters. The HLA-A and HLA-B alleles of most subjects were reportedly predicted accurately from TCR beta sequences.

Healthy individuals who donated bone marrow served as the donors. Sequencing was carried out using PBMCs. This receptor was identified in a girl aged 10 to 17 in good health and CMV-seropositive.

As DNA, the CDR3 is TGTGCCAGCAGCTTGGGCGGCCCCTACGAGCAGTACTTC. Protein sequence: CASSLGGPYEQYF. The rearrangement uses TRBV5-4 and TRBJ2-7; no clear D gene. In germline, CDR1 is SGHNT, CDR2 YYREEE (reference sequence). The CDR3 runs to 13 residues. V lost 0 bases and J lost 2, with 6 bases in between.